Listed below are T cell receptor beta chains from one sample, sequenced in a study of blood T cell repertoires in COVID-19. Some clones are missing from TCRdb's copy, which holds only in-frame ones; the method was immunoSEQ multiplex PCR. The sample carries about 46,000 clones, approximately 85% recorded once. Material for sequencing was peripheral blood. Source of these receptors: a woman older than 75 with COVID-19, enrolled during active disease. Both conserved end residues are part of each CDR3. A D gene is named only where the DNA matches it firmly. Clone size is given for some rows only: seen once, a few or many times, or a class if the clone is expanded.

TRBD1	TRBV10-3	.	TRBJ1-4	TGTGCCATCAGAGGGACAGGGGGCGAAGCTAATGAAAAACTGTTTTTT	CAIRGTGGEANEKLFF
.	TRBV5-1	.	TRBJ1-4	TGCGCCAGCACCTTGGCCCCCGACAGAGCGACAGAAAAACTGTTTTTT	CASTLAPDRATEKLFF
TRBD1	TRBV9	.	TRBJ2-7	TGTGCCAGCAGCACAGGGACAGTAGCCTACGAGCAGTACTTC	CASSTGTVAYEQYF
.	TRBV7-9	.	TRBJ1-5	TGTGCCAGCAGCTTAGGGGCCAGCAATAGCAATCAGCCCCAGCATTTT	CASSLGASNSNQPQHF
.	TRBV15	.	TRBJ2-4	TGTGCCACCAGCAGAGATCTGTCAGGGCGAGTCAAAAACATTCAGTACTTC	CATSRDLSGRVKNIQYF
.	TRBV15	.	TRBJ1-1	TGTGCCACCAGCAGAGATACGGGGTTGGGCACTGAAGCTTTCTTT	CATSRDTGLGTEAFF
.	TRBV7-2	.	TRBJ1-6	TGTGCCAGCAGCCTACAGGGCGGTGGTACCAATTCACCCCTCCACTTT	CASSLQGGGTNSPLHF
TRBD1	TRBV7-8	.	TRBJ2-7	TGTGCCAGCAGCGTCAGAGGGACAGGGCTTAGGGACTTC	CASSVRGTGLRDF
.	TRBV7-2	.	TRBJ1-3	TGTGCCAGCAGCCTGAGAGGACAGATTGGAAACACCATATATTTT	CASSLRGQIGNTIYF
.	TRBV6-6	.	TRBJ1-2	TGTGCCAGCAGTTACTCTCAGAGGAGGTCTAACTATGGCTACACCTTC	CASSYSQRRSNYGYTF
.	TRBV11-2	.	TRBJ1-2	TGTGCCAGCAGCCCGAGGGAGAACTATGGCTACACCTTC	CASSPRENYGYTF
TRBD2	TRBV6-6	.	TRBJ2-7	TGTGCCAGCAGTTACGCGGCGGGAGCGCGGTACGAGCAGTACTTC	CASSYAAGARYEQYF
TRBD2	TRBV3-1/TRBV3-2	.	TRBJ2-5	TGTGCCAGCAGCCAAGGATGGCGGGGGGCCCGAGAGACCCAGTACTTC	CASSQGWRGARETQYF
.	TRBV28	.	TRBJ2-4	TGTGCCAGCAGTAGGGGTCAAAACATTCAGTACTTC	CASSRGQNIQYF
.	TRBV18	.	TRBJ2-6	TGTGCCAGCTCCCCCAACTCTGGGGCCAACGTCCTGACTTTC	CASSPNSGANVLTF
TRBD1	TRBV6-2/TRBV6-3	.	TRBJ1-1	TGTGCCAGCAGTCGCGGACAGGGGATCACTGAAGCTTTCTTT	CASSRGQGITEAFF
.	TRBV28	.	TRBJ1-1	TGTGCCAGCACTAAGAGCTACACTGAAGCTTTCTTT	CASTKSYTEAFF
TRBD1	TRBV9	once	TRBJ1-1	TGTGCCAGCAGCGCCCGGGACAGGGGGCGTCCAATGAACACTGAAGCTTTCTTT	CASSARDRGRPMNTEAFF
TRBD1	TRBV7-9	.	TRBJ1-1	TGTGCCAGCAGCTTAGGGACAGGGAACACTGAAGCTTTCTTT	CASSLGTGNTEAFF
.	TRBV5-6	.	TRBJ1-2	TGTGCCAGCAGCTTGAGGCCAGGGTTTTTGGTGTATGGCTACACCTTC	CASSLRPGFLVYGYTF
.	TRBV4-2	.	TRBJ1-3	TGTGCCAGCAGCCAAGATCGGGGAAACACCATATATTTT	CASSQDRGNTIYF
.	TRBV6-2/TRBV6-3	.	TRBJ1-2	TGTGCCAGCAGTTACGGGCAGCCCGGCTACACCTTC	CASSYGQPGYTF